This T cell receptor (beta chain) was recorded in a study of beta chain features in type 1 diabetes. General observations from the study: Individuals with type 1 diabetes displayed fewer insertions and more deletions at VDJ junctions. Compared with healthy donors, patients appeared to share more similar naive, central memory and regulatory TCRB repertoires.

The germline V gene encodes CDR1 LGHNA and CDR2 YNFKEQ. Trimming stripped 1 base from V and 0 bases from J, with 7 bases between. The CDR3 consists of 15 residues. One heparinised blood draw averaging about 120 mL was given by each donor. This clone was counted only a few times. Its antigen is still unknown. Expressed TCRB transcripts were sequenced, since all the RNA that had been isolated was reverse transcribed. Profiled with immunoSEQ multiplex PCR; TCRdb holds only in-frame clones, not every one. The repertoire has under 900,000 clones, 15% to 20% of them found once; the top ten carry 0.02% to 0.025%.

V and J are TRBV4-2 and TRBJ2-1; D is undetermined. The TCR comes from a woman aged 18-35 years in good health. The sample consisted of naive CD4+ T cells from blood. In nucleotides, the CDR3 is TGTGCCAGCAGCCAAGGGGCAACCTCCTACAATGAGCAGTTCTTC. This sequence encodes CASSQGATSYNEQFF.